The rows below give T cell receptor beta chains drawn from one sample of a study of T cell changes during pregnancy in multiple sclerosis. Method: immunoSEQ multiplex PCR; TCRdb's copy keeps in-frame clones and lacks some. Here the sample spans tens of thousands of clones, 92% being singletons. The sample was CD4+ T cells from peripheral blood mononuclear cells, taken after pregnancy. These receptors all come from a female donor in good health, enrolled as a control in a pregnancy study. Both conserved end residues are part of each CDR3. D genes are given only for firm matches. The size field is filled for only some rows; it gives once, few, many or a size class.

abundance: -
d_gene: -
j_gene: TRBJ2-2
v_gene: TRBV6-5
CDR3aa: CASNPRPNTGELFF
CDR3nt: TGTGCCAGCAACCCTAGACCGAACACCGGGGAGCTGTTTTTT

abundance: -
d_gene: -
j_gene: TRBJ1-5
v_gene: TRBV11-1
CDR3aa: CASSLALNQPQHF
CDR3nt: TGTGCCAGCAGCTTAGCGCTAAATCAGCCCCAGCATTTT

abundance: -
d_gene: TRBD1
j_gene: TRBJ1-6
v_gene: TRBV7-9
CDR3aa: CASSNGQGFYNSPLHF
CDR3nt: TGTGCCAGCAGCAATGGACAGGGGTTTTATAATTCACCCCTCCACTTT

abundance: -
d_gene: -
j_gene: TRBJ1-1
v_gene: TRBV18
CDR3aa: CASSLLQETAFF
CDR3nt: TGTGCCAGCTCTCTTCTACAGGAGACAGCTTTCTTT

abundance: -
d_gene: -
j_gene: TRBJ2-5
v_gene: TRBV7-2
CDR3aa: CASSWGGAAGETQYF
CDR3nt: TGTGCCAGCAGCTGGGGGGGGGCCGCCGGGGAGACCCAGTACTTC

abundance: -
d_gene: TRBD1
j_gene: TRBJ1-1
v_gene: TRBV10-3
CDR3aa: CAISGGQGPPEAFF
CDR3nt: TGTGCCATCAGTGGGGGACAGGGACCCCCTGAAGCTTTCTTT

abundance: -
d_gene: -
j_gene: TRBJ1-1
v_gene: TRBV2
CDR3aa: CASRGGGDLEAFF
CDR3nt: TGTGCCAGCAGAGGGGGGGGCGATCTGGAAGCTTTCTTT

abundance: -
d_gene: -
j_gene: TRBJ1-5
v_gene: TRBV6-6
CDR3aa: CASIHGGGSNQPQHF
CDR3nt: TGTGCCAGCATCCACGGGGGGGGTAGCAATCAGCCCCAGCATTTT

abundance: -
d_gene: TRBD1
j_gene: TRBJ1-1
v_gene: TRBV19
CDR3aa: CASSRRDRRNTEAFF
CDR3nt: TGTGCCAGTAGTCGCCGGGACAGAAGGAACACTGAAGCTTTCTTT

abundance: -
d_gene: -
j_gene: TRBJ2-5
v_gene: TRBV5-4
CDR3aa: CASSLKDPAGETQYF
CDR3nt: TGTGCCAGCAGCTTGAAGGACCCCGCGGGGGAGACCCAGTACTTC

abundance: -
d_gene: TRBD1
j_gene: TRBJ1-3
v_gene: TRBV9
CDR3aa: CASSVGDSGNTIYF
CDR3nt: TGTGCCAGCAGCGTCGGGGACAGTGGAAACACCATATATTTT

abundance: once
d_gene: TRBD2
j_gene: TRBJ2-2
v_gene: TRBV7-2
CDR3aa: CASSFLSGGNTGELFF
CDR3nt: TGTGCCAGCAGCTTCCTTAGCGGGGGGAACACCGGGGAGCTGTTTTTT

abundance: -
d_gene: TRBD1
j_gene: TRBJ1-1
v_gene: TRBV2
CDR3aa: CASSRDSNTEAFF
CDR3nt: TGTGCCAGCAGTAGGGACAGCAACACTGAAGCTTTCTTT

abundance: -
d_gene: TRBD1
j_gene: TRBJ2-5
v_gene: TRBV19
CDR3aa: CASHDRGGRETQYF
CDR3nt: TGTGCCAGTCACGACAGGGGGGGGCGAGAGACCCAGTACTTC

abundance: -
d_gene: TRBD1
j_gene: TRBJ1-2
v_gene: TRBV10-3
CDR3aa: CAIAGDRGYGYTF
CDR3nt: TGTGCCATCGCTGGGGACAGGGGCTACGGCTACACCTTC

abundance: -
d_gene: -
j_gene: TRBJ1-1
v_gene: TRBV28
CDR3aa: CALRGGEGPNTEAFF
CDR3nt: TGTGCCCTAAGGGGGGGAGAGGGCCCGAACACTGAAGCTTTCTTT

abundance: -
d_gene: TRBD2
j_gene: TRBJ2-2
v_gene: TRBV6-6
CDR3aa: CASIDRGGDTGELFF
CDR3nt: TGTGCCAGCATCGACCGGGGGGGAGACACCGGGGAGCTGTTTTTT

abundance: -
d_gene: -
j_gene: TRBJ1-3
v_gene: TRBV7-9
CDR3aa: CASSTSTGSGNTIYF
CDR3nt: TGTGCCAGCAGCACCTCGACGGGCTCTGGAAACACCATATATTTT

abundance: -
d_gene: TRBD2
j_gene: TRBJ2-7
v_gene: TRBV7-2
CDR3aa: CASSTRASGPYEQYF
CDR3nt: TGTGCCAGCAGCACCCGGGCTAGCGGTCCCTACGAGCAGTACTTC

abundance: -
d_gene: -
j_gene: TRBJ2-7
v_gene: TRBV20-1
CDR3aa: CSAWTVSAQYF
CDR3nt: TGCAGTGCTTGGACGGTTAGCGCGCAGTACTTC

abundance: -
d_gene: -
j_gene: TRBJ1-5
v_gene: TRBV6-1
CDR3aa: CASSPRDQPQHF
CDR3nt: TGTGCCAGCAGTCCCCGTGATCAGCCCCAGCATTTT

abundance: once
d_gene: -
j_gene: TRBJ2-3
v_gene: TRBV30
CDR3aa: CAWSGGDTQYF
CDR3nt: TGTGCCTGGAGTGGAGGGGATACGCAGTATTTT

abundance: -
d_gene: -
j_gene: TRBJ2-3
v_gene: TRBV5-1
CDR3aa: CASSPGEFADTQYF
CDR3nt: TGCGCCAGCAGCCCGGGGGAATTCGCGGATACGCAGTATTTT

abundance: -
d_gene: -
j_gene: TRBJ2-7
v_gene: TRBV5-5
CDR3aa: CASSLGAGGYEQYF
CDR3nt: TGTGCCAGCAGCTTGGGTGCGGGTGGCTACGAGCAGTACTTC

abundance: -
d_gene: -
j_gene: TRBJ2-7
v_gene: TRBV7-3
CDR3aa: CASSLKPGLPNPEQYF
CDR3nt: TGTGCCAGCAGCTTGAAGCCGGGACTCCCAAACCCCGAGCAGTACTTC

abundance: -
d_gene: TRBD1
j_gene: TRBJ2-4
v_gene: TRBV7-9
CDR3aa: CASSQTGGSLAKNIQYF
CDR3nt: TGTGCCAGCAGCCAGACAGGGGGCTCTTTGGCCAAAAACATTCAGTACTTC

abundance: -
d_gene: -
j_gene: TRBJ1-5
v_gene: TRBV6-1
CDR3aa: CASSVLTGDQPQHF
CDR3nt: TGTGCCAGCAGTGTCCTCACAGGAGATCAGCCCCAGCATTTT

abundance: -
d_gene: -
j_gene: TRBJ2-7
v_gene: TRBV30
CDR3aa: CAWSSGLHYEQYF
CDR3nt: TGTGCCTGGAGTTCGGGACTCCACTACGAGCAGTACTTC

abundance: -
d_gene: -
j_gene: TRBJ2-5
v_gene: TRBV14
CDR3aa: CASSLVQGGEETQYF
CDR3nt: TGTGCCAGCAGCCTCGTACAGGGAGGGGAAGAGACCCAGTACTTC

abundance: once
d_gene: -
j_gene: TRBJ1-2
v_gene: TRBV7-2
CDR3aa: CASSLLFPGRLLGYTF
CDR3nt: TGTGCCAGCAGCTTACTATTCCCCGGACGACTATTAGGCTACACCTTC

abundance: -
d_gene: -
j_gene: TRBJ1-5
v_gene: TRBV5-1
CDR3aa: CASSLESNQPQHF
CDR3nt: TGCGCCAGCAGCTTAGAGAGCAATCAGCCCCAGCATTTT

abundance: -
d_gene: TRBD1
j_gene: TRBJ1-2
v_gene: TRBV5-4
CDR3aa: CASSPTQGNYGYTF
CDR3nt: TGTGCCAGCAGCCCAACACAGGGGAACTATGGCTACACCTTC

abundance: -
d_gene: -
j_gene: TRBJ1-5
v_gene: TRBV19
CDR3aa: CASSIERAGQPQHF
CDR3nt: TGTGCCAGTAGTATAGAGAGAGCGGGTCAGCCCCAGCATTTT

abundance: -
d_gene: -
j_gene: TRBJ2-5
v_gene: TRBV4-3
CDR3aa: CASSQDALRDSKIWGQETQYF
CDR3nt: TGCGCCAGCAGCCAAGATGCCCTCCGGGACTCTAAGATCTGGGGCCAAGAGACCCAGTACTTC

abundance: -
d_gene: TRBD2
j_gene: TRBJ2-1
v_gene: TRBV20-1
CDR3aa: CSAKRGNEQFF
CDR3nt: TGCAGTGCCAAGCGGGGGAATGAGCAGTTCTTC

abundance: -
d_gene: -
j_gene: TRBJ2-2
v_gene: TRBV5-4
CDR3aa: CASSRDRNTGELFF
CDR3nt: TGTGCCAGCAGCCGAGACAGAAACACCGGGGAGCTGTTTTTT

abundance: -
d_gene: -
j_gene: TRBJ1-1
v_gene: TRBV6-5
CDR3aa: CASSYGQVNTEAFF
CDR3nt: TGTGCCAGCAGTTATGGTCAGGTGAACACTGAAGCTTTCTTT

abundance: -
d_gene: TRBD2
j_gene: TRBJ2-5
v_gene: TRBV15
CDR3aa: CATSRGGGQETQYF
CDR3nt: TGTGCCACCAGCAGGGGCGGGGGCCAAGAGACCCAGTACTTC

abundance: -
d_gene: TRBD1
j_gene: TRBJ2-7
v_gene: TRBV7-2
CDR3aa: CASSSNPTGGSYEQYF
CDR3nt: TGTGCCAGCAGTTCAAACCCGACAGGGGGGTCCTACGAGCAGTACTTC

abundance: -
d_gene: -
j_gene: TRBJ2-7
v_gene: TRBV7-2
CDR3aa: CASSLVTQGRLYEQYF
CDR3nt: TGTGCCAGCAGCTTAGTCACACAGGGGAGGCTCTACGAGCAGTACTTC

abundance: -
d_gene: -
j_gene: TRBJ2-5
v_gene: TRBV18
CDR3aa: CASSPTFASGETQYF
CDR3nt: TGTGCCAGCTCACCCACGTTTGCTAGTGGAGAGACCCAGTACTTC

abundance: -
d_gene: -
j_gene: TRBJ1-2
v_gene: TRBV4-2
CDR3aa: CASSQDILSIRTVRAGYTF
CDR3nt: TGTGCCAGCAGCCAAGATATACTAAGTATTAGGACAGTGAGAGCTGGCTACACCTTC

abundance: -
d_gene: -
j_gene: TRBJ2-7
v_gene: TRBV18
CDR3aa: CASSPPGLNPYYEQYF
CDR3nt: TGTGCCAGCTCACCGCCGGGACTCAACCCTTACTACGAGCAGTACTTC

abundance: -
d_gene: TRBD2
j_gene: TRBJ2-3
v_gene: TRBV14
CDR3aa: CASSQDRGSRGGTDTQYF
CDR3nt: TGTGCCAGCAGCCAAGACCGGGGCTCGCGGGGGGGCACAGATACGCAGTATTTT

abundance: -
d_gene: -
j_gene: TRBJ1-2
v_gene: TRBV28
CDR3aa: CASSSLRGSEGYTF
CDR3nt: TGTGCCAGCAGTTCGTTACGGGGGTCTGAAGGCTACACCTTC

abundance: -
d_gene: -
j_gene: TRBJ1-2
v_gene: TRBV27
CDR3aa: CASSQGQSSDGYTF
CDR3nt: TGTGCCAGCAGCCAAGGACAGTCTAGTGATGGCTACACCTTC

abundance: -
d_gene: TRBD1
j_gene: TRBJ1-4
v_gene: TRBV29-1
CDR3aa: CSGGVGQEGSTNEKLFF
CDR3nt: TGCAGCGGTGGGGTGGGACAGGAGGGCTCGACTAATGAAAAACTGTTTTTT

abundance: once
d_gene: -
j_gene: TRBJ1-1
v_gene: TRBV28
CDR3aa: CASTSPATQSGEAFF
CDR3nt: TGTGCCAGCACCAGCCCGGCCACCCAAAGCGGTGAAGCTTTCTTT

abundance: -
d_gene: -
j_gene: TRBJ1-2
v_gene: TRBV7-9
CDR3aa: CASSFKQTGSYGYTF
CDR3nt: TGTGCCAGCAGCTTTAAGCAGACAGGCTCCTATGGCTACACCTTC

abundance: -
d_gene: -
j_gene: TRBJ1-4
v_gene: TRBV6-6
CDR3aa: CASKPQNSGEKLFF
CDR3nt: TGTGCCAGCAAGCCCCAGAACAGCGGGGAAAAACTGTTTTTT